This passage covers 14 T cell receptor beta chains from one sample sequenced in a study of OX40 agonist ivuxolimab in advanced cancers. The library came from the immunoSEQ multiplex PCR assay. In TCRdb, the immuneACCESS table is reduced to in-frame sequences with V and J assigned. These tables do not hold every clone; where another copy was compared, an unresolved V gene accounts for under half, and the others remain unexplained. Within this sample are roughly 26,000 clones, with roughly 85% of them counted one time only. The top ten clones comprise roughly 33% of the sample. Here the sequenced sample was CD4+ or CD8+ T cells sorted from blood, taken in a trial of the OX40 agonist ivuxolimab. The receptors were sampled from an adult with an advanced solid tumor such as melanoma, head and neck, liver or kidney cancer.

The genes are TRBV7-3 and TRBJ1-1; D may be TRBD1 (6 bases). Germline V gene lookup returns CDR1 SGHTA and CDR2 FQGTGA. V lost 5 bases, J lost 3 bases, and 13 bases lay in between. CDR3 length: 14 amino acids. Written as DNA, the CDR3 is TGTGCCAGCAGCCCCGGCAGGGGTGACACTGAAGCTTTCTTT. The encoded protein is CASSPGRGDTEAFF. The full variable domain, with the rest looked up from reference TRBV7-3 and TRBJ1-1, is GAGVSQTPSNKVTEKGKYVELRCDPISGHTALYWYRQSLGQGPEFLIYFQGTGAADDSGLPNDRFFAVRPEGSVSTLKIQRTERGDSAVYLCASSPGRGDTEAFFGQGTRLTVV.

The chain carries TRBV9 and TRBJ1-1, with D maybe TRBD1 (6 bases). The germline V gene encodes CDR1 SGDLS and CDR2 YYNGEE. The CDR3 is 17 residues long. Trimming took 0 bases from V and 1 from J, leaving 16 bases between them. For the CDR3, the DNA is TGTGCCAGCAGCGTAGCAGGCAGGGGCGGGTCGAACACTGAAGCTTTCTTT. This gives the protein CASSVAGRGGSNTEAFF.

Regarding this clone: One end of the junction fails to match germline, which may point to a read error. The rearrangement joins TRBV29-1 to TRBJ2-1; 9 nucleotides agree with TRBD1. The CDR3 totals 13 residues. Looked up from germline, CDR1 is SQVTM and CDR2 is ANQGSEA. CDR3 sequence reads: CSDRDRENNKQFF. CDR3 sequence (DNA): TGCAGCGACCGGGACAGGGAAAACAATAAGCAGTTCTTC.

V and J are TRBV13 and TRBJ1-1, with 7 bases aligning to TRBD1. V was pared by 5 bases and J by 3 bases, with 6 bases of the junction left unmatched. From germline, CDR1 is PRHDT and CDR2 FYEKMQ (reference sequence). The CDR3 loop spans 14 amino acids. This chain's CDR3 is CASSAWTGYTEAFF. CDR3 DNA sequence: TGTGCCAGCAGCGCCTGGACAGGCTACACTGAAGCTTTCTTT.

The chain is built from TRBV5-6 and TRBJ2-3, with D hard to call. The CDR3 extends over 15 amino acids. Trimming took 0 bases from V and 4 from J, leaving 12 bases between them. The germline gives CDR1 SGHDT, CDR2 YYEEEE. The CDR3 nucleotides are TGTGCCAGCAGCTTGGCCCAGCTAGTCGCAGATACGCAGTATTTT. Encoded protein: CASSLAQLVADTQYF.

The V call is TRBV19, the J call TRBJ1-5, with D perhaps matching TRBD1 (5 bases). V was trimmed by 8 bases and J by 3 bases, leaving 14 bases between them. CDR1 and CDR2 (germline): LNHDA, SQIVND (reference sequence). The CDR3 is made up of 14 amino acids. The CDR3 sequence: CASHSGGFNQPQHF. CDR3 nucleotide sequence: TGTGCCAGTCACTCGGGGGGATTCAATCAGCCCCAGCATTTT.

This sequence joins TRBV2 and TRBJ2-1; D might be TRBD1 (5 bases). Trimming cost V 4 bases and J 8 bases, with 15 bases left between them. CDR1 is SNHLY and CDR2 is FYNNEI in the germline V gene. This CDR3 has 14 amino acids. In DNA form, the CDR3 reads TGTGCCAGCAGTGGGCGGACAAGGGGTCATGAGCAGTTCTTC. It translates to CASSGRTRGHEQFF.

CDR3 sequence (DNA): TGTGCCAGCAGTGGAGACAGGGGAAACAATCAGCCCCAGCATTTT. Encoded protein: CASSGDRGNNQPQHF. The chain has TRBV28 and TRBJ1-5; 8 nucleotides align to TRBD1. The CDR3 runs to 15 residues. V lost 5 bases to trimming and J lost 3 bases; unmatched junction nucleotides: 6. Germline V gene sequence: CDR1 MDHEN, CDR2 SYDVKM.

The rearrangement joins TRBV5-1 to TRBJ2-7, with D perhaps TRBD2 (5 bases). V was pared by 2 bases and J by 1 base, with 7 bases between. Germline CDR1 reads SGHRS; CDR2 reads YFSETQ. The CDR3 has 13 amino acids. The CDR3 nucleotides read TGCGCCAGCAGCTTCCCGGGGTCCTACGAGCAGTACTTC. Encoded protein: CASSFPGSYEQYF. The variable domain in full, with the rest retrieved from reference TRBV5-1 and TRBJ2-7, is KAGVTQTPRYLIKTRGQQVTLSCSPISGHRSVSWYQQTPGQGLQFLFEYFSETQRNKGNFPGRFSGRQFSNSRSEMNVSTLELGDSALYLCASSFPGSYEQYFGPGTRLTVT.

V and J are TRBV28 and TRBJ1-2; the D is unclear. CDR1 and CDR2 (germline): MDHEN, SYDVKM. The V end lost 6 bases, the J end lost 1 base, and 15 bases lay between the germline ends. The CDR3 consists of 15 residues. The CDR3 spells CASSDNRPLNYGYTF. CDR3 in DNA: TGTGCCAGCAGCGACAATCGACCTCTTAACTATGGCTACACCTTC.

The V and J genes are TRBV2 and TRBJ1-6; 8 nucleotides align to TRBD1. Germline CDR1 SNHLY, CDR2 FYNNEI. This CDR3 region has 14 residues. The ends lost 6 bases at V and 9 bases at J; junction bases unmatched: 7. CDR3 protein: CASRSRGQGSPLHF. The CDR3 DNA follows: TGTGCCAGCAGGTCCAGGGGGCAGGGTTCACCCCTCCACTTT.

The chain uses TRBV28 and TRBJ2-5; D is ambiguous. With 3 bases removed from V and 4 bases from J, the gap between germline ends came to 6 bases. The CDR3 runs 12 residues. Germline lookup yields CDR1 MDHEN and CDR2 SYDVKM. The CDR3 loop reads CASSFVGETQYF. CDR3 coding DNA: TGTGCCAGCAGTTTCGTAGGAGAGACCCAGTACTTC. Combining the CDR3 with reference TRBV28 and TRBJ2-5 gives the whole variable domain DVKVTQSSRYLVKRTGEKVFLECVQDMDHENMFWYRQDPGLGLRLIYFSYDVKMKEKGDIPEGYSVSREKKERFSLILESASTNQTSMYLCASSFVGETQYFGPGTRLLVL.

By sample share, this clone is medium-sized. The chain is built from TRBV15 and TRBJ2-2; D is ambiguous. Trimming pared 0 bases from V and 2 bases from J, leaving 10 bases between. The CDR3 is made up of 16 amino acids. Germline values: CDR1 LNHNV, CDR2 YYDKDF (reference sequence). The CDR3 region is CATSRDRAINTGELFF. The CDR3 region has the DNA TGTGCCACCAGCAGAGATCGAGCAATAAACACCGGGGAGCTGTTTTTT.

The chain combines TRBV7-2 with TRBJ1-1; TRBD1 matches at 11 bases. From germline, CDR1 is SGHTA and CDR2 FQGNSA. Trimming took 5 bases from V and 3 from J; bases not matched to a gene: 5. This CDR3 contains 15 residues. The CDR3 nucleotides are TGTGCCAGCAGCGAAGGACAGGGGGCTTACACTGAAGCTTTCTTT. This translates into CASSEGQGAYTEAFF.